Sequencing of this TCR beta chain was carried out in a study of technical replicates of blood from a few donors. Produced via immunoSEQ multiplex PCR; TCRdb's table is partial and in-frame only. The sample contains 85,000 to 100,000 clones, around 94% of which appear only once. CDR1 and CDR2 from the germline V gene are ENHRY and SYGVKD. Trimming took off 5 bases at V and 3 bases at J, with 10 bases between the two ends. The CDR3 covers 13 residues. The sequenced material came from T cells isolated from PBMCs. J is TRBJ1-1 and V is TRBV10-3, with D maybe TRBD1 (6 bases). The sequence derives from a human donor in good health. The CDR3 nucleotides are TGTGCCATCAGTCAAGGGGGTGACACTGAAGCTTTCTTT. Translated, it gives CAISQGGDTEAFF.